This T cell receptor beta chain was observed in a study of T cell responses to AZD1222 COVID-19 vaccine. Sequencing used immunoSEQ multiplex PCR; TCRdb keeps in-frame clones, though not all of them. The sample records over 60,000 clones, about nine tenths being singletons. This CDR3 region has 16 residues. CDR1 MNHEY and CDR2 SMNVEV come from the germline V gene (reference sequence). Trimming pared 4 bases from V and 2 bases from J, leaving 18 bases between. General study findings and limits: Baseline seropositivity occurred in only a handful of AZD1222 recipients. Mapped onto spike, vaccine-associated CD4 TCRs spanned it and were dominant at 160-218 and 743-854. Compared with day 0, the breadth and depth of the Spike-specific TCR repertoire rose significantly after two doses of AZD1222. In a largely white British group with more females than males, clonal diversity was possibly underestimated.

As regards this clone: Its cognate antigen is unknown.

This rearrangement joins TRBV27 to TRBJ2-7; D tentatively reads TRBD1 or TRBD2 (5 bases each). The clonotype comes from an adult in good health. The sample consisted of peripheral blood, taken on day 0 of AZD1222 vaccination. The CDR3 DNA reads as TGTGCCAGCAGTTCGATCCCCGGGACGGTGGCCTACGAGCAGTACTTC. Amino acids: CASSSIPGTVAYEQYF.